Listed here are 30 T cell receptor beta chains from one sample, sequenced in a study of blood T cell repertoires in COVID-19. This table comes from immunoSEQ multiplex PCR, and its TCRdb copy is limited to in-frame clones, with some not included. The sample includes roughly 230,000 clones, approximately 84% seen only once; the top ten take 0.85% to 1%. Sequences were obtained from peripheral blood. The receptors derive from a man aged 35 to 55 with acute or convalescent COVID-19.

The sample holds one count of this clone. J is TRBJ1-1 and V is TRBV6-1, with D hard to call. The CDR3 extends over 12 amino acids. From germline, CDR1 is MNHNS and CDR2 SASEGT. V was trimmed by 6 bases and J by 1 base, leaving 6 bases between them. CDR3: CASSPSNTEAFF. The CDR3 DNA is TGTGCCAGCAGCCCCTCGAACACTGAAGCTTTCTTT.

The table lists this clone with a few counts. V is TRBV2 and J is TRBJ1-6, with 7 nucleotides matching TRBD1. The CDR3 spans 14 residues. V was pared by 1 base and J by 12 bases, with 6 bases of the junction left unmatched. The germline gives CDR1 SNHLY, CDR2 FYNNEI. This CDR3 is CASSEGTGLLPLHF. The DNA for the CDR3 is TGTGCCAGCAGTGAAGGGACAGGACTCTTACCCCTCCACTTT.

The chain links TRBV9 to TRBJ1-2; no clear D gene. Germline V CDR1 and CDR2: SGDLS, YYNGEE. Trimming removed 6 bases at V and 5 bases at J, with 17 bases between. The CDR3 covers 14 residues. Here the CDR3 DNA reads TGTGCCAGCACCCCGGCGGGCAGTCTTTATGGCTACACCTTC. Its protein product is CASTPAGSLYGYTF.

About this clone: The limits of the CDR3 on the DNA are not certain, so only TCRdb's listed CDR3 is given. The chain combines TRBV4-2 with TRBJ2-1; TRBD2 reflects the table's D call only, with no check against the DNA. CDR1 is LGHNA, CDR2 YNFKEQ, per germline. Including both end residues, the CDR3 is 17 amino acids long. The chain's CDR3 is CASSLLRAGTRRNEQFF.

The V and J genes are TRBV9 and TRBJ2-1; tentative D call: TRBD2 (6 bases). The CDR3 sequence is 16 residues long. Germline loops: CDR1 SGDLS, CDR2 YYNGEE. Trimming pared 4 bases from V and 2 bases from J, leaving 16 bases between. CDR3 amino acids: CASSPYPRTTYNEQFF. In DNA, the CDR3 is TGTGCCAGCAGCCCCTATCCCAGGACTACCTACAATGAGCAGTTCTTC.

This sequence joins TRBV4-2 and TRBJ2-3; 8 bases match TRBD1. The V gene end was trimmed by 4 bases and the J gene end by 4 bases; junction bases not matched to a gene: 4. This CDR3 has 14 residues. CDR1 and CDR2 (germline): LGHNA, YNFKEQ. The CDR3: CASSRQTGADTQYF. The DNA of the CDR3 is TGTGCCAGCAGCCGGCAGACAGGGGCAGATACGCAGTATTTT.

This clone showed up just once. The chain employs TRBV30 and TRBJ2-2, with a possible D match to TRBD2 (6 bases). The V and J ends lost 0 bases and 7 bases respectively, with 15 bases between them. The CDR3 contains 15 residues. Germline CDR1 GTSNPN, CDR2 SVGIG (reference sequence). The CDR3 sequence: CAWSVLFSGGGELFF. In DNA form, the CDR3 reads TGTGCCTGGAGTGTACTCTTCTCCGGGGGCGGGGAGCTGTTTTTT.

The V call is TRBV3-1 (or the pseudogene TRBV3-2), the J call TRBJ1-6, with D unresolved. This CDR3 contains 15 residues. CDR1 is LGHDT, CDR2 YNNKEL, per germline (reference sequence). Deletions cut 1 base from V and 6 bases from J, with 10 bases between. The CDR3 DNA sequence: TGTGCCAGCAGCCAAGGCTACAGTCGTAATTCACCCCTCCACTTT. It specifies CASSQGYSRNSPLHF.

The rearrangement links TRBV7-3 to TRBJ1-1; a possible D gene is TRBD1 (6 bases). This CDR3 has 14 residues. Germline V gene data show CDR1 as SGHTA and CDR2 as FQGTGA. V was clipped by 4 bases and J by 1 base, with 10 bases between them. The CDR3 protein is CASSSQGRNTEAFF. The DNA for the CDR3 is TGTGCCAGCAGCTCGCAGGGGAGGAACACTGAAGCTTTCTTT.

This clone was observed a single time. The rearrangement uses TRBV6-4 and TRBJ1-1, with D maybe TRBD1 (6 bases). V was cut by 3 bases and J by 4 bases, with 9 bases left in between. Germline assignment: CDR1 MRHNA and CDR2 SNTAGT. The CDR3 length is 13 residues. CDR3 protein: CASSEGRGTEAFF. The DNA of the CDR3 is TGTGCCAGCAGTGAAGGCAGGGGCACTGAAGCTTTCTTT.

The gene calls are TRBV19 and TRBJ1-2; D is unresolved. CDR3 length: 19 amino acids. CDR1 and CDR2 from the germline V gene are LNHDA and SQIVND (reference sequence). Between the trimmed V and J ends, which lost 3 bases and 3 bases, there was a span of 26 bases. The CDR3 sequence is CASSILPGLKRLSDYGYTF. The CDR3 bases are TGTGCCAGTAGTATCCTCCCCGGACTCAAAAGATTGTCCGACTATGGCTACACCTTC.

This chain joins TRBV28 and TRBJ1-2; 7 nucleotides agree with TRBD1. Germline values: CDR1 MDHEN, CDR2 SYDVKM. Trimming took 6 bases from V and 3 from J; bases not matched to a gene: 4. The CDR3 spans 13 residues. The CDR3 spells CASRSTGDYGYTF. CDR3 nucleotides: TGTGCCAGCAGATCTACAGGGGACTATGGCTACACCTTC.

This clone was seen a few times. The chain carries TRBV9 and TRBJ2-1; 11 bases are a match to TRBD2. V shed 4 bases, J shed 1 base, and the junction held 10 bases outside the gene matches. The germline CDR1 and CDR2 sequences are SGDLS and YYNGEE. The CDR3 extends over 18 amino acids. CDR3: CASSPRPLAGGSYNEQFF. In nucleotides, the CDR3 is TGTGCCAGCAGCCCGCGGCCTCTAGCGGGGGGATCCTACAATGAGCAGTTCTTC.

The rearrangement links TRBV7-9 to TRBJ2-3; D might be TRBD2 (5 bases). V lost 11 bases and J lost 9, with 15 bases in between. Germline V gives CDR1 SEHNR, CDR2 FQNEAQ (reference sequence). This CDR3 is built from 11 residues. CDR3 sequence reads: CAGWGVGTQYF. CDR3 nucleotides: TGTGCCGGGTGGGGAGTGGGCACGCAGTATTTT.

The rearrangement links TRBV5-6 to TRBJ2-2; D is possibly TRBD1 (5 bases). The CDR3 covers 15 residues. Germline loops: CDR1 SGHDT, CDR2 YYEEEE. V lost 7 bases and J 1 base, leaving 14 bases between the germline ends. This chain's CDR3 is CASGPKGLNTGELFF. The CDR3 DNA reads as TGTGCCAGCGGCCCCAAGGGGCTGAACACCGGGGAGCTGTTTTTT.

The J gene is TRBJ1-6, the V gene TRBV18; D unresolved. The CDR3 has 13 residues. V was cut by 2 bases and J by 10 bases, with 9 bases left in between. The V gene's germline CDR1 is KGHSH and CDR2 LQKENI. The CDR3 DNA sequence: TGTGCCAGCTCACCAAATAGTGCCTCACCCCTCCACTTT. It specifies CASSPNSASPLHF.

V usage is TRBV4-1 and J usage is TRBJ1-5; no clear D. The CDR3 sequence is 15 residues long. The germline V gene has CDR1 MGHRA and CDR2 YSYEKL. V was cut by 0 bases and J by 4 bases, with 10 bases left in between. The CDR3 DNA reads TGCGCCAGCAGCCAAGATATTGGGCCGAATCAGCCCCAGCATTTT. Translation: CASSQDIGPNQPQHF.

This clone has just a few counts. The chain uses TRBV6-2 or TRBV6-3 and TRBJ1-5; 9 positions agree with TRBD1. CDR1 is MNHEY, CDR2 SVGEGT, per germline. V was clipped by 5 bases and J by 4 bases; unmatched bases: 9. The CDR3 totals 16 residues. In DNA, the CDR3 is TGTGCCAGCAGTCTCCACACGACAGGGGGGAATCAGCCCCAGCATTTT. It translates to CASSLHTTGGNQPQHF.

The genes are TRBV7-8 and TRBJ1-5; 10 nucleotides align to TRBD1. The CDR3 is 15 residues long. Germline loops: CDR1 SGHVS, CDR2 FQNEAQ. Unmatched junction bases numbered 6, after V lost 1 base and J lost 9 bases. CDR3 DNA: TGTGCCAGCAGCTTAGGGACAGGGGGGGATAGGCCCCAGCATTTT. The encoded protein is CASSLGTGGDRPQHF.

V and J are TRBV14 and TRBJ1-2, with D maybe TRBD1 (6 bases). The CDR3 is made up of 14 amino acids. Germline V gene sequence: CDR1 SGHDN, CDR2 FVKESK. The ends were cut back, 1 base at V and 4 bases at J, with 10 bases in the middle. CDR3 protein: CASSQVVGGYGYTF. CDR3 DNA: TGTGCCAGCAGCCAAGTCGTAGGGGGCTATGGCTACACCTTC.

The J gene is TRBJ1-2, the V gene TRBV2; 7 nucleotides line up with TRBD1. This CDR3 has 15 amino acids. The ends lost 1 base at V and 7 bases at J; junction bases unmatched: 9. Looked up from germline, CDR1 is SNHLY and CDR2 is FYNNEI. The chain's CDR3 is CASSEVGGGGRGYTF. The CDR3 DNA follows: TGTGCCAGCAGTGAAGTAGGAGGGGGCGGACGTGGCTACACCTTC.

Points on this clone: Other nucleotide sequences from this sample produce the same CDR3. The chain couples TRBV4-3 to TRBJ1-3; D perhaps matches TRBD1 (5 bases). The CDR3 loop spans 14 amino acids. In germline, CDR1 is LGHNA, CDR2 YSLEER. Trimming removed 4 bases from V and 2 bases from J, with 9 bases in between. The CDR3 region has the DNA TGCGCCAGCAGCCCCCAGGGTACTGGAAACACCATATATTTT. Amino acid sequence: CASSPQGTGNTIYF.

A word on this clone: At one boundary the junction diverges from the germline segment, which might be a read error. The rearrangement joins TRBV7-7 to TRBJ2-2, with D perhaps TRBD1 (5 bases). The CDR3 has 14 amino acids. Germline CDR1 SSHAT, CDR2 FNYEAQ (reference sequence). CDR3 DNA sequence: TGTGCTAGCAGCCTCCAGGGTTGGACCGGGGAGCTGTTTTTT. This codes for CASSLQGWTGELFF.

J is TRBJ2-2 and V is TRBV9; 8 positions match TRBD1. The germline gives CDR1 SGDLS, CDR2 YYNGEE. The V gene end was trimmed by 3 bases and the J gene end by 5 bases; junction bases not matched to a gene: 9. The CDR3 has 16 residues. The CDR3: CASSDIRQGMTGELFF. For the CDR3, the DNA is TGTGCCAGCAGCGATATTAGACAGGGGATGACCGGGGAGCTGTTTTTT.

For this clone: Other nucleotide sequences from this sample produce the same CDR3. The chain carries TRBV5-1 and TRBJ1-3, with TRBD1 matching over 8 bases. Germline values: CDR1 SGHRS, CDR2 YFSETQ. V shed 4 bases and J 3 bases; nucleotides not matched to a gene: 3. The CDR3 has 14 amino acids. The CDR3 region has the DNA TGCGCCAGCAGCCCCGGGACAGGTGGAAACACCATATATTTT. Its protein is CASSPGTGGNTIYF.

The chain recombines TRBV9 with TRBJ1-1; D is unresolved. The ends were cut back, 0 bases at V and 1 base at J, with 7 bases in the middle. This CDR3 has 14 amino acids. From germline, CDR1 is SGDLS and CDR2 YYNGEE. CDR3 sequence (DNA): TGTGCCAGCAGCGTAGATAGAGGGAACACTGAAGCTTTCTTT. This sequence encodes CASSVDRGNTEAFF.

The gene calls are TRBV18 and TRBJ1-2, with unresolved D. The CDR3 extends over 13 amino acids. The V gene's germline CDR1 is KGHSH and CDR2 LQKENI. Trimming left V 6 bases short and J 5 bases short, with 13 bases between. The CDR3 bases are TGTGCCAGCTCTGAGGGTAACAGTTATGGCTACACCTTC. Translation: CASSEGNSYGYTF.

This clone was seen a handful of times. This chain uses TRBV14 with TRBJ2-7, with a weak D call TRBD1 (6 bases). Per germline, CDR1 SGHDN and CDR2 FVKESK. This CDR3 comprises 15 residues. Trimming stripped 1 base from V and 2 bases from J, with 12 bases between. This CDR3 reads CASSQALTGAYEQYF. DNA of the CDR3: TGTGCCAGCAGCCAAGCCCTGACAGGCGCCTACGAGCAGTACTTC.

In its sample, this clone was seen once. This sequence joins TRBV7-9 and TRBJ1-1; possible D gene TRBD1, 5 bases. CDR3 length equals 14 residues. In germline, CDR1 is SEHNR, CDR2 FQNEAQ (reference sequence). Trimming took 2 bases from V and 1 from J, leaving 8 bases between them. DNA for the CDR3: TGTGCCAGCAGCTTAACCCAGGGGAACACTGAAGCTTTCTTT. Its protein product is CASSLTQGNTEAFF.

J is TRBJ2-7 and V is TRBV5-4; TRBD2 might be the D (6 bases). This CDR3 has 14 amino acids. Germline assignment: CDR1 SGHNT and CDR2 YYREEE (reference sequence). V was pared by 4 bases and J by 2 bases, with 13 bases between. As DNA, the CDR3 is TGTGCCAGCAGCACGGGACTTGATACCTACGAGCAGTACTTC. Translating gives CASSTGLDTYEQYF.